This T cell receptor (beta chain) was sequenced during a study of T cell repertoires in cytomegalovirus infection. In the study overall: Peptides in the study included HLA-C-restricted and HLA-B-restricted CMV epitopes. Public TCR beta signatures indicated both CMV infection and matching HLA type. General study results and limits: Predominance within the ex vivo response was attributable to HLA-C-restricted CMV-specific TCR beta clonotypes.

V dropped 6 bases and J dropped 4 bases, with 18 bases sitting between them. This CDR3 is built from 15 residues. CDR1 and CDR2 (germline): MNHEY, SMNVEV (reference sequence). On this clonotype itself: Its target is unknown.

Each CDR3 protein is one row after TCRdb ran MiXCR on the reads. Of just under 500,000 distinct CDR3 sequences in the sample, 33% were seen once. Sample: cultured PBMCs, taken from culture after CMV antigen stimulation. The chain uses TRBV27 and TRBJ1-1; weak D call: TRBD1 (6 bases). The clonotype originates from a human donor in good health (CMV status not recorded). Some clones in this sample may be carry-over from other donors' samples. CDR3 protein: CASRLQGASLTEAFF. CDR3 DNA: TGTGCCAGCAGGCTACAGGGAGCGTCTCTCACTGAAGCTTTCTTT.